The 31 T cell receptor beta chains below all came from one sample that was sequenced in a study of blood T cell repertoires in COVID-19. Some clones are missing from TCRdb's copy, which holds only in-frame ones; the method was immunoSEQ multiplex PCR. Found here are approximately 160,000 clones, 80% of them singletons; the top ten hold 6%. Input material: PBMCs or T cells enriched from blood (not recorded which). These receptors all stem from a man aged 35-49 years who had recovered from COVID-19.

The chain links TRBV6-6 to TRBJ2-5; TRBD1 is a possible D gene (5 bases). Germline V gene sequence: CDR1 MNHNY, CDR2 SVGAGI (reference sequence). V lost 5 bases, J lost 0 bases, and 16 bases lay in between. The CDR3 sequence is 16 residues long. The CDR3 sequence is CASSRDSPPYQETQYF. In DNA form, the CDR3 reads TGTGCCAGCAGTCGAGACAGCCCCCCATACCAAGAGACCCAGTACTTC.

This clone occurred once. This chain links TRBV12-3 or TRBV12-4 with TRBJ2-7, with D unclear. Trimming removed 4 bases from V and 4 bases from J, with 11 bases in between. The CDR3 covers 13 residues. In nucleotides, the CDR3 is TGTGCCAGCAGTTCTACCGGGTGGTACGAGCAGTACTTC. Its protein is CASSSTGWYEQYF.

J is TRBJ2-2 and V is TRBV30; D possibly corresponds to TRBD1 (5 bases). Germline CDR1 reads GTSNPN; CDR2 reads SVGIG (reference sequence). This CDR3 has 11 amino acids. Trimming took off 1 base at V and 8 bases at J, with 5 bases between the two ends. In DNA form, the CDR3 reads TGTGCCTGGAGTGACAGGGGGGAGCTGTTTTTT. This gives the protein CAWSDRGELFF. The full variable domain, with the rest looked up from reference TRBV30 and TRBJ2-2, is SQTIHQWPATLVQPVGSPLSLECTVEGTSNPNLYWYRQAAGRGLQLLFYSVGIGQISSEVPQNLSASRPQDRQFILSSKKLLLSDSGFYLCAWSDRGELFFGEGSRLTVL.

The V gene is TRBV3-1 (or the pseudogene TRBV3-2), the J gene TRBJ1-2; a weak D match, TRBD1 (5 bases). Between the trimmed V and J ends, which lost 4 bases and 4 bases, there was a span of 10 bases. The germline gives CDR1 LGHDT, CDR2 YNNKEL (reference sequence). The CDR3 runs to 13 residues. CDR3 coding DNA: TGTGCCAGCAGCCTGACAGAAAGCTATGGCTACACCTTC. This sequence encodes CASSLTESYGYTF.

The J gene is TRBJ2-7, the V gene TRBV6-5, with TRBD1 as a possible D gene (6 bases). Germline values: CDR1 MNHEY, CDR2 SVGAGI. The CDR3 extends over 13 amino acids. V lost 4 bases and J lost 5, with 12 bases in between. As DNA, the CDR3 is TGTGCCAGCAGTTCCTACAGGGATGACGAGCAGTACTTC. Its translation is CASSSYRDDEQYF.

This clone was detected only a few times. The CDR3 DNA is TGTGCCTGGAGTACAGGGGGCAACTATGGCTACACCTTC. It specifies CAWSTGGNYGYTF. V gene TRBV30 combines with J gene TRBJ1-2; 9 positions match TRBD1. The germline V gene encodes CDR1 GTSNPN and CDR2 SVGIG (reference sequence). Trimming took 2 bases from V and 2 from J; bases not matched to a gene: 0. The CDR3 sequence is 13 residues long.

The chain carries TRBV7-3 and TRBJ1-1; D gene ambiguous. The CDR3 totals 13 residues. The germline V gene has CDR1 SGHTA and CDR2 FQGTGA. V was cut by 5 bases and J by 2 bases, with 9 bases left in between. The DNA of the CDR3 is TGTGCCAGCAGCGTCGGGAGCAACACTGAAGCTTTCTTT. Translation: CASSVGSNTEAFF. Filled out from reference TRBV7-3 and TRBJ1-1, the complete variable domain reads GAGVSQTPSNKVTEKGKYVELRCDPISGHTALYWYRQSLGQGPEFLIYFQGTGAADDSGLPNDRFFAVRPEGSVSTLKIQRTERGDSAVYLCASSVGSNTEAFFGQGTRLTVV.

The CDR3 DNA follows: TGTGCCTGGATTTTGGGGACAGGGGGAGTATATGGCTACACCTTC. This gives the protein CAWILGTGGVYGYTF. The chain joins TRBV30 to TRBJ1-2; 11 bases are a match to TRBD1. The CDR3 length is 15 residues. Unmatched junction bases numbered 9, after V lost 4 bases and J lost 5 bases. From germline, CDR1 is GTSNPN and CDR2 SVGIG (reference sequence).

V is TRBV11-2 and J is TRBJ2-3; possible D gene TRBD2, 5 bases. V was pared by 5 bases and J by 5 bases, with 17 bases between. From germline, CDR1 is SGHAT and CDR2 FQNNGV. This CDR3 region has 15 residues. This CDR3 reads CASSPDGRGEDTQYF. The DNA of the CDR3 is TGTGCCAGCAGCCCCGACGGACGGGGTGAAGATACGCAGTATTTT.

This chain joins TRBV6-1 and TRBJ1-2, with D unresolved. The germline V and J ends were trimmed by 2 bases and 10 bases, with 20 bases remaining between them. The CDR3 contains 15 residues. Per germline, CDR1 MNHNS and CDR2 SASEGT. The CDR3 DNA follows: TGTGCCAGCAGTGAAAGTAGGGCAGCCCGAGGGTCCTACACCTTC. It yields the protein CASSESRAARGSYTF.

The CDR3 nucleotides read TGTGCCAGCAGCGATCCGGGACTAGCGGGTGGAGATACGCAGTATTTT. Translated, it gives CASSDPGLAGGDTQYF. The genes are TRBV5-4 and TRBJ2-3, with 12 bases that match TRBD2. The J segment lost 5 bases and the V segment lost 4 bases, leaving 8 bases of the junction unmatched. CDR3 length: 16 amino acids. The V gene's germline CDR1 is SGHNT and CDR2 YYREEE (reference sequence).

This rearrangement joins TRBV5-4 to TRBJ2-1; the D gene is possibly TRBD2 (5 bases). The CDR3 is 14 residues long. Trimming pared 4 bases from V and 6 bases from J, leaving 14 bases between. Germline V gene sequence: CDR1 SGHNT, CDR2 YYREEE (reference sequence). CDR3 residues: CASSTEVGFNEQFF. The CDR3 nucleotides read TGTGCCAGCAGCACGGAGGTCGGTTTCAATGAGCAGTTCTTC.

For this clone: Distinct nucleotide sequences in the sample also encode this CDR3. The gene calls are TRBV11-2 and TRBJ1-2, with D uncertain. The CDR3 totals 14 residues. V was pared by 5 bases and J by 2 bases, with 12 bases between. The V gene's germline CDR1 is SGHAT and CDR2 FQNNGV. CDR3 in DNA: TGTGCCAGCAGCCTTTCAACGGGGAACTATGGCTACACCTTC. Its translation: CASSLSTGNYGYTF.

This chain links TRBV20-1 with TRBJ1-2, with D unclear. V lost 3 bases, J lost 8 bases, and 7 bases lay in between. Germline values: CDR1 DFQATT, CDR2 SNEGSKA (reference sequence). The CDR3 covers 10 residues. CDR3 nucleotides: TGCAGTGCTAGGGGGAGGGGCTACACCTTC. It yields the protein CSARGRGYTF.

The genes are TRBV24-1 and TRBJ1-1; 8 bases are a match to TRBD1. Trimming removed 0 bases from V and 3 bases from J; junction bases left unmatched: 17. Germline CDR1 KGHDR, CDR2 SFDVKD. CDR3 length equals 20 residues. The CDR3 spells CATSDLTRVARGPMDTEAFF. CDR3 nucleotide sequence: TGTGCCACCAGTGATTTGACGAGGGTTGCCAGGGGGCCGATGGACACTGAAGCTTTCTTT.

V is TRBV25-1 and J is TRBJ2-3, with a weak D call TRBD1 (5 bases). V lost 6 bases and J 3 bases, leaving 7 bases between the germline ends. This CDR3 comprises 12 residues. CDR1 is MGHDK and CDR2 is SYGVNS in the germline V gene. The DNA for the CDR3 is TGTGCCAGCAGGGGGCCGACAGATACGCAGTATTTT. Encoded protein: CASRGPTDTQYF.

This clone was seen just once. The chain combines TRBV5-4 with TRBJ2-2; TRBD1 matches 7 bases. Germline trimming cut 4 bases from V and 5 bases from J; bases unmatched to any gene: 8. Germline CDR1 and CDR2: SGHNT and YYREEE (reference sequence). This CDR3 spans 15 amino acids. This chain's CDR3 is CASSQWTGQTGELFF. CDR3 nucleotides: TGTGCCAGCAGCCAATGGACAGGACAAACCGGGGAGCTGTTTTTT. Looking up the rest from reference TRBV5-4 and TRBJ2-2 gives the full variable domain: ETGVTQSPTHLIKTRGQQVTLRCSSQSGHNTVSWYQQALGQGPQFIFQYYREEENGRGNFPPRFSGLQFPNYSSELNVNALELDDSALYLCASSQWTGQTGELFFGEGSRLTVL.

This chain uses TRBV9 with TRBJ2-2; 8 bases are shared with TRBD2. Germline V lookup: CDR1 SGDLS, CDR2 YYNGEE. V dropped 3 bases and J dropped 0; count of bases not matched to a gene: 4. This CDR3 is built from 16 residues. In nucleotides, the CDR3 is TGTGCCAGCAGCGGGAAGCGGGGGTCGAACACCGGGGAGCTGTTTTTT. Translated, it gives CASSGKRGSNTGELFF.

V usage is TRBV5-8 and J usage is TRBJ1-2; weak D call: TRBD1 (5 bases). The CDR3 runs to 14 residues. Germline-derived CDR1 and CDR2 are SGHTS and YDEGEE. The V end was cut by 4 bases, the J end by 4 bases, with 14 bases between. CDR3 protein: CASSTGTRVYGYTF. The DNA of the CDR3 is TGTGCCAGCAGCACCGGGACTCGGGTCTATGGCTACACCTTC.

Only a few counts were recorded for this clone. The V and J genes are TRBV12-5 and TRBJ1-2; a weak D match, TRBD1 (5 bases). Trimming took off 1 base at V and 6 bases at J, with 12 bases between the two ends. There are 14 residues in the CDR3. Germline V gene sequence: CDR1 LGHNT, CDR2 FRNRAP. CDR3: CASGLGRVPDGYTF. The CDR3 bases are TGTGCTAGTGGTTTGGGCAGGGTCCCGGATGGCTACACCTTC.

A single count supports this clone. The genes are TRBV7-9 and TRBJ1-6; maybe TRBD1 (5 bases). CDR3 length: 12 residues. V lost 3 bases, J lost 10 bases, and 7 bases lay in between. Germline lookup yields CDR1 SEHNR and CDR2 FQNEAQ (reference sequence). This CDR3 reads CASSFGGSPLHF. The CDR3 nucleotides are TGTGCCAGCAGCTTCGGGGGGTCACCCCTCCACTTT.

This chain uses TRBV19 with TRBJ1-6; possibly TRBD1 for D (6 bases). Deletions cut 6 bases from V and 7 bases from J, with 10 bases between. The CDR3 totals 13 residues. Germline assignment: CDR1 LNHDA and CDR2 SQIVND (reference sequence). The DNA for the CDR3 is TGTGCCAGTAGGCGGGGGCGGAATTCACCCCTCCACTTT. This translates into CASRRGRNSPLHF. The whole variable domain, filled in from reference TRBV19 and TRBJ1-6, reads DGGITQSPKYLFRKEGQNVTLSCEQNLNHDAMYWYRQDPGQGLRLIYYSQIVNDFQKGDIAEGYSVSREKKESFPLTVTSAQKNPTAFYLCASRRGRNSPLHFGNGTRLTVT.

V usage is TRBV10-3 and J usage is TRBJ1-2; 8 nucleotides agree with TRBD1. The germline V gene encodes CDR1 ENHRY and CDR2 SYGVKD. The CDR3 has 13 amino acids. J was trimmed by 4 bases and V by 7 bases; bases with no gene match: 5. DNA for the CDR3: TGTGCCATCACTTCAGGGGGCTCCTATGGCTACACCTTC. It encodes CAITSGGSYGYTF.

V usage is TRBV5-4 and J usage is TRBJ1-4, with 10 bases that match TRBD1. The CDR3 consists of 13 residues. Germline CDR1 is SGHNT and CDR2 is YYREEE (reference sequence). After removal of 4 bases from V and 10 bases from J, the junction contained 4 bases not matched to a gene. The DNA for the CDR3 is TGTGCCAGCAGCGGTGGACAGGGGGGAAAACTGTTTTTT. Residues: CASSGGQGGKLFF. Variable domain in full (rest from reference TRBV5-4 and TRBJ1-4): ETGVTQSPTHLIKTRGQQVTLRCSSQSGHNTVSWYQQALGQGPQFIFQYYREEENGRGNFPPRFSGLQFPNYSSELNVNALELDDSALYLCASSGGQGGKLFFGSGTQLSVL.

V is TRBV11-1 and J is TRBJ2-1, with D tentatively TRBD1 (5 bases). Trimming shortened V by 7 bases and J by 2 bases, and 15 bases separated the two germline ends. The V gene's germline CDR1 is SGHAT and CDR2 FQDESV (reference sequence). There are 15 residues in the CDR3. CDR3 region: CASIAAGRPYNEQFF. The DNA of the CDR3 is TGTGCCAGCATCGCAGCAGGGCGCCCCTACAATGAGCAGTTCTTC.

CDR3 residues: CASSTGTRRTDTQYF. The CDR3 DNA is TGTGCCAGCAGCACCGGGACTAGACGCACAGATACGCAGTATTTT. The V gene is TRBV7-8, the J gene TRBJ2-3; 8 bases map to TRBD2. V lost 5 bases, J lost 1 base, and 5 bases stayed unmatched. The V gene's germline CDR1 is SGHVS and CDR2 FQNEAQ. This CDR3 region has 15 residues.

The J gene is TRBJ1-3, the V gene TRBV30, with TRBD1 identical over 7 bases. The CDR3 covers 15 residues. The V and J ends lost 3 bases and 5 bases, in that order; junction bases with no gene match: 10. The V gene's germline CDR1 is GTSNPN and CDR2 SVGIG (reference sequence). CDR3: CAWRPPTGARNTIYF. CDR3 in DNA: TGTGCCTGGAGACCACCCACAGGGGCGAGAAACACCATATATTTT.

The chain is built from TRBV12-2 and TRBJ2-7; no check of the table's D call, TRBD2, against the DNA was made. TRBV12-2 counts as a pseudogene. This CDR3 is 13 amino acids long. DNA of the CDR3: TGTGCAAGTCGCTTCATAATGGGGGGTGAGCAGTACTTC. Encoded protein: CASRFIMGGEQYF.

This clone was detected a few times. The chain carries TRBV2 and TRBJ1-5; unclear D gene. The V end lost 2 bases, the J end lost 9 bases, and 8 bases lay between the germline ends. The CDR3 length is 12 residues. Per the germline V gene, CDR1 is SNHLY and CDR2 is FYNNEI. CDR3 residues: CASSESGRPQHF. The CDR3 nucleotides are TGTGCCAGCAGTGAATCTGGGCGGCCCCAGCATTTT.

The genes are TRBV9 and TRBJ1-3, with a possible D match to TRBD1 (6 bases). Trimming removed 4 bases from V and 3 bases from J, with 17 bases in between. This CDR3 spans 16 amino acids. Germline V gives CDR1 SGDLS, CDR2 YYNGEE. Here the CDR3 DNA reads TGTGCCAGCAGCCCACAGGGTTACTCGGGTGGAAACACCATATATTTT. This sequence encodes CASSPQGYSGGNTIYF.

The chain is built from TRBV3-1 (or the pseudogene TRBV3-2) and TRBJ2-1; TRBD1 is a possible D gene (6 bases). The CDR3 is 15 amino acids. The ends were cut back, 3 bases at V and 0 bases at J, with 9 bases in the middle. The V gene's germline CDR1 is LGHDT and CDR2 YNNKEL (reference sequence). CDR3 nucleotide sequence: TGTGCCAGCAGCCAGAACAGGGACTCCTACAATGAGCAGTTCTTC. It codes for CASSQNRDSYNEQFF.